A selection of T cell receptor beta chains follows, all from one sample in a study of OX40 agonist ivuxolimab in advanced cancers. Using immunoSEQ multiplex PCR, the repertoire was profiled, and TCRdb retains in-frame clones only, with some absent. There are 25,000 to 35,000 clones in the sample; about 80% occur only once, and under 25% lies in the top ten. The specimen was CD4+ or CD8+ T cells sorted from blood, collected in a trial of the OX40 agonist ivuxolimab. The receptors originated from an adult with an advanced solid tumor such as melanoma, head and neck, liver or kidney cancer. The CDR3 runs from the conserved cysteine through the conserved F or W. A D gene is named only where the DNA matches it firmly. A clone size is listed for some rows: how often the clone was seen (once, few, many), or a class if it is expanded.

j_call,clone_size,d_call,v_call,cdr3_length,cdr3_aa,cdr3_nt
TRBJ2-4,few,NA,TRBV5-1,15,CASSRGESAKNIQYF,TGCGCCAGCAGCAGAGGGGAGTCGGCCAAAAACATTCAGTACTTC
TRBJ2-5,NA,NA,TRBV30,12,CAWSFVGKTQYF,TGTGCCTGGAGTTTTGTGGGGAAGACCCAGTACTTC
TRBJ2-1,NA,NA,TRBV5-5,11,CASSLYNEQFF,TGTGCCAGCAGCTTGTACAATGAGCAGTTCTTC
TRBJ2-7,NA,NA,TRBV27,14,CASSPYAGAGEQYF,TGTGCCAGCAGCCCCTACGCAGGGGCGGGCGAGCAGTACTTC
TRBJ2-7,few,TRBD1,TRBV19,16,CASSEDRALDTNEQYF,TGTGCCAGTAGTGAGGACAGGGCATTGGATACGAACGAGCAGTACTTC
TRBJ1-5,NA,TRBD1,TRBV2,13,CASGGQGGQPQHF,TGTGCCAGCGGAGGACAGGGAGGTCAGCCCCAGCATTTT
TRBJ2-3,NA,NA,TRBV2,12,CASTGNPDTQYF,TGTGCCAGCACAGGGAACCCAGATACGCAGTATTTT
TRBJ1-5,NA,NA,TRBV19,13,CASRYRNNQPQHF,TGTGCCAGTCGATACAGGAACAATCAGCCCCAGCATTTT
TRBJ1-2,NA,TRBD1,TRBV6-1,13,CASREAGTGGYTF,TGTGCCAGCAGAGAGGCCGGGACAGGTGGCTACACCTTC
TRBJ1-2,NA,NA,TRBV19,12,CAIGQPRGGYTF,TGTGCGATAGGACAGCCCCGTGGTGGCTACACCTTC